The clone carrying this T cell receptor (beta chain) was counted a few times. Its antigen is not known. This same CDR3 is encoded by further DNA sequences in the sample. The data were obtained in a study of beta chain features in type 1 diabetes. About the study: Fewer than 110 million sorted cells were examined across all samples.

Every participating donor gave one draw, a heparinised blood sample averaging around 100 mL. Findings of the study overall: Type 1 diabetes patients had moderately but significantly shorter TCRB CDR3s in all four CD4+ subsets. Naive, central memory and Treg TCRB repertoires seemed to resemble each other more closely in patients than they did in healthy donors.

The authors reverse transcribed all of the isolated RNA, so sequencing captured expressed TCRB transcripts. TCRdb's copy holds only in-frame clones and misses some; the assay was immunoSEQ multiplex PCR. The sample holds around 300,000 clones, roughly 15% seen once. The source is a man aged 25 to 40 in good health. Sequencing was performed on central memory CD4+ T cells from blood.

The CDR3 is CASSYGSSTDTQYF. CDR3 bases: TGTGCCAGCAGTTATGGGAGTAGCACAGATACGCAGTATTTT. The chain joins TRBV6-6 to TRBJ2-3; possibly TRBD2 for D (5 bases). CDR1 MNHNY and CDR2 SVGAGI come from the germline V gene (reference sequence). Trimming pared 3 bases from V and 0 bases from J, leaving 7 bases between. The CDR3 is made up of 14 amino acids.